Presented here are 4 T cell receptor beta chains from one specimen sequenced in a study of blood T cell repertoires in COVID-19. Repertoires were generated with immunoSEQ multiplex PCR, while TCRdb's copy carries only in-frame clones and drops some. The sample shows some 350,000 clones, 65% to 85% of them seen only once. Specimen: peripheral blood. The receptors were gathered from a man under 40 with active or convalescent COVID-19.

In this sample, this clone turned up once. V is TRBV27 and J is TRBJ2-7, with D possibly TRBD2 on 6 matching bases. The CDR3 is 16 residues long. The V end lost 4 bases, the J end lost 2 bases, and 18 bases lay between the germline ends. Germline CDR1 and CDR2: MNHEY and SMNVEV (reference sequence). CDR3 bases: TGTGCCAGCAGTTCCCCTAGCCGGGAGCGTCCCTACGAGCAGTACTTC. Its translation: CASSSPSRERPYEQYF.

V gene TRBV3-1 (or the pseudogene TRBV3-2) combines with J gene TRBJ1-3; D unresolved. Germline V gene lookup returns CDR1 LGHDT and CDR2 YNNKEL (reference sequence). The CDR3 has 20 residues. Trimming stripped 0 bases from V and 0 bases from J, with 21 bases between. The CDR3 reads CASSQERTYGRAPSGNTIYF. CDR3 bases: TGTGCCAGCAGCCAAGAAAGGACTTATGGGAGGGCACCCTCTGGAAACACCATATATTTT.

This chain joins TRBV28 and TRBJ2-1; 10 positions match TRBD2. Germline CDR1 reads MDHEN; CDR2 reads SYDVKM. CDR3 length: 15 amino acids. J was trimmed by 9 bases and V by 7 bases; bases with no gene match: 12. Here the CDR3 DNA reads TGTGCCAGCAAGCAGTGGCTAGCGGGAGATTTTGAGCAGTTCTTC. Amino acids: CASKQWLAGDFEQFF.

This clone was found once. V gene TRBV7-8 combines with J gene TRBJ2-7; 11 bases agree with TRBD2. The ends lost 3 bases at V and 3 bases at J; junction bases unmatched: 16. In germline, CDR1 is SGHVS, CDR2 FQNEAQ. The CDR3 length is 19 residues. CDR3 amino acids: CASSLDRGTVTSGSYEQYF. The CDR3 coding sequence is TGTGCCAGCAGCTTGGACAGGGGAACGGTTACTAGCGGGAGCTACGAGCAGTACTTC.